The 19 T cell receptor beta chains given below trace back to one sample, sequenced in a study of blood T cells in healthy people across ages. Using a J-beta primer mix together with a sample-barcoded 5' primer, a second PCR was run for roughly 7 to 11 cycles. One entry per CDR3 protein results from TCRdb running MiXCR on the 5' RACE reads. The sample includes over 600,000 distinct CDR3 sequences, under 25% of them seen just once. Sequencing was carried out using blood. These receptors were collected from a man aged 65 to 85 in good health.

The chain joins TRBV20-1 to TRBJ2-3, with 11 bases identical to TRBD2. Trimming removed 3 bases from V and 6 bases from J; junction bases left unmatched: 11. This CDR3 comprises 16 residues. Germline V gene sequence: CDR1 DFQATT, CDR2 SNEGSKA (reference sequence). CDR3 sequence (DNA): TGCAGTGCTAGGCAAGGGACTAGCGGAAGGTGGGATACGCAGTATTTT. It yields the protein CSARQGTSGRWDTQYF.

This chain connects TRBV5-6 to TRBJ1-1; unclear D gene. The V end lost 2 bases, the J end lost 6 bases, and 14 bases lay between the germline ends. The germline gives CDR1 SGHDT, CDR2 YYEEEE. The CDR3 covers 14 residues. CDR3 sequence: CASSFQTVLAEAFF. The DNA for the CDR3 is TGTGCCAGCAGCTTTCAAACAGTCCTCGCTGAAGCTTTCTTT.

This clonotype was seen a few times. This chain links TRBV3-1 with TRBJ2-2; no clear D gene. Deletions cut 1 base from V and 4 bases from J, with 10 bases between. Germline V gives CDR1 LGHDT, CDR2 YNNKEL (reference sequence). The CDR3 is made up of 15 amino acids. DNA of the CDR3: TGTGCCAGCAGCCAAGGAAGCTCGGGCACCGGGGAGCTGTTTTTT. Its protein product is CASSQGSSGTGELFF.

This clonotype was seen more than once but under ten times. Here the CDR3 DNA reads TGCAGCGTTGGGGGCGACGGGAAGTATGGAAACACCATATATTTT. Protein: CSVGGDGKYGNTIYF. This rearrangement joins TRBV29-1 to TRBJ1-3; TRBD1 is a possible D gene (5 bases). Germline assignment: CDR1 SQVTM and CDR2 ANQGSEA. Trimming removed 4 bases from V and 3 bases from J, with 16 bases in between. CDR3 length: 15 residues.

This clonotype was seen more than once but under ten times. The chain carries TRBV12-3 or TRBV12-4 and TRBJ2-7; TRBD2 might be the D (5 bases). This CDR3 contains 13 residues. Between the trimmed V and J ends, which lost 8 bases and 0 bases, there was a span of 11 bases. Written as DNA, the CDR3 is TGTGCCAGCTGCGAGGGAGCCTCCTACGAGCAGTACTTC. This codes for CASCEGASYEQYF.

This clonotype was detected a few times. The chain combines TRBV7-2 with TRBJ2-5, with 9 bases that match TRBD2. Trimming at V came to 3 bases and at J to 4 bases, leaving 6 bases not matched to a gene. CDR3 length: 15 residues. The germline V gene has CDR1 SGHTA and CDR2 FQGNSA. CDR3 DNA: TGTGCCAGCAGCTTGGATCTAGCGGGAACAGAGACCCAGTACTTC. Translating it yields CASSLDLAGTETQYF.

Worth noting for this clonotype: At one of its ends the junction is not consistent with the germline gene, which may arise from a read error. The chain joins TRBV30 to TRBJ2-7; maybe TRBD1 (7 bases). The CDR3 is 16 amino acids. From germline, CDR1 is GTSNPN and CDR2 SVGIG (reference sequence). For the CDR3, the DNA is TGTGCCCGGAGTGACTCCCCCTCAGGGGGGTCCTACGAGCAGTACTTC. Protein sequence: CARSDSPSGGSYEQYF. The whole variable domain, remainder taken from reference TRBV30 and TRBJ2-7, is SQTIHQWPATLVQPVGSPLSLECTVEGTSNPNLYWYRQAAGRGLQLLFYSVGIGQISSEVPQNLSASRPQDRQFILSSKKLLLSDSGFYLCARSDSPSGGSYEQYFGPGTRLTVT.

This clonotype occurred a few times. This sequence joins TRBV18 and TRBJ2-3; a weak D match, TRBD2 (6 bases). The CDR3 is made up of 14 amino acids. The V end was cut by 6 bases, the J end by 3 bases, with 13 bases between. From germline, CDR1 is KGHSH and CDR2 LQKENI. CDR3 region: CASSWDFLTDTQYF. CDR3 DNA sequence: TGTGCCAGCTCCTGGGACTTCCTAACAGATACGCAGTATTTT.

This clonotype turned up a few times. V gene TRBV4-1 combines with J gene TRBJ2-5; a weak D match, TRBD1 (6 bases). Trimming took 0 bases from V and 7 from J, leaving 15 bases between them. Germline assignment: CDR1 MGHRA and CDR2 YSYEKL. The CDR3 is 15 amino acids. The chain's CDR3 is CASSQEIQGSGTQYF. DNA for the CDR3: TGCGCCAGCAGCCAAGAGATCCAGGGGTCCGGGACCCAGTACTTC.

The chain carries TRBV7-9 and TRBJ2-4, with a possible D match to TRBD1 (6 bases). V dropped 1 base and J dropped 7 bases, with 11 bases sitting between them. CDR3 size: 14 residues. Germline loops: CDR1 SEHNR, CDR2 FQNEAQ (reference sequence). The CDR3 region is CASSLEGQGNIQYF. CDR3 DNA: TGTGCCAGCAGCTTAGAGGGGCAGGGGAACATTCAGTACTTC.

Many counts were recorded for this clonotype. CDR3 loop: CSARVPSGSYEQFF. CDR3 sequence (DNA): TGCAGTGCTAGAGTCCCTAGCGGGAGCTATGAGCAGTTCTTC. The V and J genes are TRBV20-1 and TRBJ2-1; 10 bases fit TRBD2. Germline V gene sequence: CDR1 DFQATT, CDR2 SNEGSKA (reference sequence). The length of the CDR3 is 14 residues. V dropped 1 base and J dropped 8; count of bases not matched to a gene: 5.

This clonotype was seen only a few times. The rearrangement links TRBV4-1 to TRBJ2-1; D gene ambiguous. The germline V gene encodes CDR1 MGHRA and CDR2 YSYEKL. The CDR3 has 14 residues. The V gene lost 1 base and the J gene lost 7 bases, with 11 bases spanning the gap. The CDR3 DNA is TGCGCCAGCAGCCAAGGTGAGCTGAGAAATGAGCAGTTCTTC. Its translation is CASSQGELRNEQFF.

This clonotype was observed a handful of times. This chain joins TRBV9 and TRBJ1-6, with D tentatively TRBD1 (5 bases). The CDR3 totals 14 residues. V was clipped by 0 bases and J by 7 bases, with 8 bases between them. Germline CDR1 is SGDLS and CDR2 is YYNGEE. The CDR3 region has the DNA TGTGCCAGCAGCGTAGTTGGGGACAATTCACCCCTCCACTTT. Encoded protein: CASSVVGDNSPLHF.

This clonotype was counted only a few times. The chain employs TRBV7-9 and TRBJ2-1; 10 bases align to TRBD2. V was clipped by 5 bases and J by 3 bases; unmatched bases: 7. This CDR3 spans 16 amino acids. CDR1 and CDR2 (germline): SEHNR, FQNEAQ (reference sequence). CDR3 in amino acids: CASSRTSGKRYNEQFF. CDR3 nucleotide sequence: TGTGCCAGCAGCCGGACTAGCGGAAAGCGCTACAATGAGCAGTTCTTC.

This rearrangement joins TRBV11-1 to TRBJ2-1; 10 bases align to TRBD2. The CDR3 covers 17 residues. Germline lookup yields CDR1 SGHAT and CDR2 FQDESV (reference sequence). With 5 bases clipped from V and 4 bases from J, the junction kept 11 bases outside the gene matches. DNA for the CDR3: TGTGCCAGCAGCCCCCAGGTCGCTAGCGGGAGATACAATGAGCAGTTCTTC. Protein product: CASSPQVASGRYNEQFF.

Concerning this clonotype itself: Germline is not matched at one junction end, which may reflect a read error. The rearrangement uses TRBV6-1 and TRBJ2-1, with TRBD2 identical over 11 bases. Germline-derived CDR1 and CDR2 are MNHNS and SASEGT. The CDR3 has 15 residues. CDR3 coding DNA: TGTGCCAGCAGCCTGGGACTAGCGGACTACAATGAGCAGATCTTC. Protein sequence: CASSLGLADYNEQIF.

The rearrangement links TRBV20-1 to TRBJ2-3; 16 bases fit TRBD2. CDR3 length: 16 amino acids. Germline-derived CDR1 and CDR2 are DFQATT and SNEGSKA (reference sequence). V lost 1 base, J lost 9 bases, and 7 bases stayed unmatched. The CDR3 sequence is CSARAGTSGRALTQYF. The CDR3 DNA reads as TGCAGTGCTAGAGCTGGGACTAGCGGGAGGGCCCTGACGCAGTATTTT.

Written as DNA, the CDR3 is TGCAGTGCTACGCGAGCGGGAGGGAGCACCGGGGAGCTGTTTTTT. Its translation is CSATRAGGSTGELFF. The chain recombines TRBV20-1 with TRBJ2-2, with 10 nucleotides matching TRBD2. Per germline, CDR1 DFQATT and CDR2 SNEGSKA (reference sequence). With V trimmed by 4 bases and J by 4 bases, 6 bases remained unmatched. The CDR3 runs to 15 residues.

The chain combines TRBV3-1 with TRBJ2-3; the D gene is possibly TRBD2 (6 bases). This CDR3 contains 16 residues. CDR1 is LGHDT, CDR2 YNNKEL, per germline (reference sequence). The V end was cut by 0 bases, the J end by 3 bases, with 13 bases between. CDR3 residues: CASSQESWRETDTQYF. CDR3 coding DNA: TGTGCCAGCAGCCAAGAAAGTTGGCGGGAAACAGATACGCAGTATTTT.